The 29 T cell receptor beta chains below were found in one sample sequenced in a study of cytomegalovirus exposure and HLA in healthy donors. Here immunoSEQ multiplex PCR was the method, and the copy in TCRdb shows in-frame clones only, minus some. The sample shows some 200,000 clones, around 90% of them seen only once. Source material: PBMCs. These receptors were collected from a woman between 18 and 29 years old in good health and CMV-seronegative.

The chain recombines TRBV5-4 with TRBJ2-5; 12 bases fit TRBD2. This CDR3 region has 19 residues. Germline loops: CDR1 SGHNT, CDR2 YYREEE (reference sequence). V lost 0 bases to trimming and J lost 4 bases; unmatched junction nucleotides: 13. CDR3 sequence reads: CASSLGRLGLLAGGETQYF. CDR3 bases: TGTGCCAGCAGCTTGGGCCGACTCGGGCTACTAGCGGGAGGAGAGACCCAGTACTTC.

In regard to this clone: The junction does not match germline at one end; this may be a read error. This chain joins TRBV11-2 and TRBJ2-3, with a tentative D call TRBD2 (5 bases). Germline V gene lookup returns CDR1 SGHAT and CDR2 FQNNGV. CDR3 length: 14 amino acids. In DNA form, the CDR3 reads TGTGCCAGCAGATTAGTTCCGGGAACAGATACGCAGTATTTT. Amino acids: CASRLVPGTDTQYF.

This chain uses TRBV23-1 with TRBJ2-1; 13 bases agree with TRBD2. TRBV23-1 is annotated as an ORF whose role is uncertain. V was clipped by 3 bases and J by 6 bases; unmatched bases: 5. The CDR3 consists of 16 residues. The CDR3 bases are TGCGCCAGCAGTCATCCGGGACTAGCGGGATTCAATGAGCAGTTCTTC. Its protein product is CASSHPGLAGFNEQFF.

This rearrangement joins TRBV27 to TRBJ1-5; possibly TRBD1 for D (5 bases). The V gene lost 6 bases and the J gene lost 4 bases, with 10 bases spanning the gap. CDR3 length: 13 amino acids. Germline-derived CDR1 and CDR2 are MNHEY and SMNVEV (reference sequence). Here the CDR3 reads CASSRDRNQPQHF. CDR3 nucleotides: TGTGCCAGCAGCCGCGACAGAAATCAGCCCCAGCATTTT.

V is TRBV5-1 and J is TRBJ2-7, with D perhaps TRBD1 (5 bases). Trimming took 0 bases from V and 2 from J, leaving 9 bases between them. Germline loops: CDR1 SGHRS, CDR2 YFSETQ. This CDR3 region has 14 residues. CDR3 nucleotides: TGCGCCAGCAGCTTGGGGGGCAAAACCTACGAGCAGTACTTC. Amino acids: CASSLGGKTYEQYF.

The chain couples TRBV4-1 to TRBJ2-1; tentative D call: TRBD2 (5 bases). CDR1 is MGHRA and CDR2 is YSYEKL in the germline V gene. The CDR3 extends over 15 amino acids. Trimming stripped 5 bases from V and 2 bases from J, with 13 bases between. CDR3 in amino acids: CASSYNSGTYNEQFF. The CDR3 DNA reads TGCGCCAGCAGCTATAACTCGGGGACCTACAATGAGCAGTTCTTC.

The V and J genes are TRBV7-6 and TRBJ1-1, with D uncertain. Trimming took off 1 base at V and 1 base at J, with 4 bases between the two ends. Germline CDR1 reads SGHVS; CDR2 reads FNYEAQ. This CDR3 is built from 13 residues. The CDR3 sequence: CASSLGRNTEAFF. DNA for the CDR3: TGTGCCAGCAGCTTAGGGAGGAACACTGAAGCTTTCTTT.

The chain employs TRBV27 and TRBJ2-7; D not certain. CDR3 length equals 11 residues. Germline-derived CDR1 and CDR2 are MNHEY and SMNVEV (reference sequence). The V gene lost 2 bases and the J gene lost 6 bases, with 5 bases spanning the gap. CDR3 residues: CASSLLSEQYF. The CDR3 DNA is TGTGCCAGCAGTTTACTGAGCGAGCAGTACTTC.

The CDR3 DNA is TGTGCCAGCAGTGAAAGTGGCGGGAGTTTCTACAATGAGCAGTTCTTC. Protein sequence: CASSESGGSFYNEQFF. V is TRBV6-1 and J is TRBJ2-1; the match to TRBD2 covers 7 bases. CDR1 and CDR2 from the germline V gene are MNHNS and SASEGT. Trimming cost V 2 bases and J 3 bases; bases outside gene matches: 7. The CDR3 is 16 residues long.

The V gene is TRBV19, the J gene TRBJ2-2; the D is unclear. Trimming shortened V by 3 bases and J by 1 base, and 6 bases separated the two germline ends. Germline V CDR1 and CDR2: LNHDA, SQIVND (reference sequence). The CDR3 runs to 14 residues. This CDR3 reads CASSMIGNTGELFF. In DNA, the CDR3 is TGTGCCAGTAGTATGATCGGGAACACCGGGGAGCTGTTTTTT.

This chain connects TRBV6-4 to TRBJ2-7; 10 bases line up with TRBD2. The V gene's germline CDR1 is MRHNA and CDR2 SNTAGT. V was pared by 3 bases and J by 3 bases, with 5 bases of the junction left unmatched. The CDR3 consists of 15 residues. CDR3 nucleotide sequence: TGTGCCAGCAGTGAGATAGCGGGAGGCAGCTACGAGCAGTACTTC. This sequence encodes CASSEIAGGSYEQYF.

V gene TRBV5-1 combines with J gene TRBJ1-5; 8 bases agree with TRBD1. The germline V gene has CDR1 SGHRS and CDR2 YFSETQ. The CDR3 contains 15 residues. V lost 4 bases to trimming and J lost 3 bases; unmatched junction nucleotides: 6. This CDR3 is CASSGGQGPNQPQHF. CDR3 in DNA: TGCGCCAGCAGCGGTGGACAGGGTCCCAATCAGCCCCAGCATTTT.

V is TRBV27 and J is TRBJ2-6; 8 bases are a match to TRBD1. Per germline, CDR1 MNHEY and CDR2 SMNVEV (reference sequence). J gave up 4 bases and V 6 bases, and 2 bases lay outside the gene matches. The CDR3 totals 14 residues. CDR3 in amino acids: CASRRQGGANVLTF. In nucleotides, the CDR3 is TGTGCCAGCAGGCGACAGGGGGGGGCCAACGTCCTGACTTTC.

Only a few counts were recorded for this clone. V is TRBV6-4 and J is TRBJ2-3, with D possibly matching TRBD2 (5 bases). Germline assignment: CDR1 MRHNA and CDR2 SNTAGT. The V and J ends lost 0 bases and 1 base respectively, with 8 bases between them. The CDR3 spans 15 residues. Here the CDR3 reads CASSDSEGGTDTQYF. The CDR3 DNA reads TGTGCCAGCAGTGACTCTGAGGGAGGCACAGATACGCAGTATTTT.

The CDR3 is CASSAPTGYTEAFF. Written as DNA, the CDR3 is TGTGCCAGCAGTGCCCCGACAGGGTATACTGAAGCTTTCTTT. The chain links TRBV6-1 to TRBJ1-1; 7 bases line up with TRBD1. The CDR3 consists of 14 residues. CDR1 and CDR2 from the germline V gene are MNHNS and SASEGT. Losses at the gene ends were 4 bases for V and 5 bases for J; bases not matched to a gene: 7.

This clone has just one count. This rearrangement joins TRBV13 to TRBJ2-7; 7 bases agree with TRBD1. This CDR3 region has 15 residues. Germline CDR1 and CDR2: PRHDT and FYEKMQ (reference sequence). The V gene end was trimmed by 1 base and the J gene end by 2 bases; junction bases not matched to a gene: 5. CDR3 sequence (DNA): TGTGCCAGCAGCTTAGCGCGCAGGGGGACCTACGAGCAGTACTTC. Protein product: CASSLARRGTYEQYF.

The chain recombines TRBV5-5 with TRBJ1-5; 11 nucleotides line up with TRBD1. CDR1 is SGHKS, CDR2 YYEKEE, per germline (reference sequence). The CDR3 consists of 14 residues. Germline trimming cut 0 bases from V and 8 bases from J; bases unmatched to any gene: 1. CDR3 in DNA: TGTGCCAGCAGCTTGGGGGACAGGGGGGAGCCCCAGCATTTT. Translation gives CASSLGDRGEPQHF.

The gene calls are TRBV6-5 and TRBJ1-3; 7 nucleotides line up with TRBD1. The V gene's germline CDR1 is MNHEY and CDR2 SVGAGI. J gave up 0 bases and V 8 bases, and 7 bases lay outside the gene matches. The CDR3 runs 15 residues. The CDR3 spells CASARTGDSGNTIYF. In DNA, the CDR3 is TGTGCCAGCGCCCGGACAGGAGACTCTGGAAACACCATATATTTT.

The chain joins TRBV19 to TRBJ1-4; 8 nucleotides line up with TRBD1. The V segment lost 5 bases and the J segment 5 bases; nucleotides outside the gene matches: 4. Germline V lookup: CDR1 LNHDA, CDR2 SQIVND (reference sequence). The CDR3 extends over 14 amino acids. The CDR3 sequence: CASSPGGENEKLFF. The CDR3 bases are TGTGCCAGTAGTCCAGGGGGCGAAAATGAAAAACTGTTTTTT.

This clone was seen just once. This chain links TRBV30 with TRBJ2-5; weak D call: TRBD1 (6 bases). CDR1 is GTSNPN and CDR2 is SVGIG in the germline V gene (reference sequence). The CDR3 has 14 residues. Trimming left V 6 bases short and J 5 bases short, with 19 bases between. The CDR3 loop reads CACPGHKTTETQYF. The CDR3 DNA follows: TGTGCCTGCCCGGGACACAAAACGACGGAGACCCAGTACTTC.

The rearrangement uses TRBV6-1 and TRBJ2-7, with TRBD1 as a possible D gene (8 bases). CDR3 length equals 15 residues. V was pared by 4 bases and J by 3 bases, with 16 bases between. Per the germline V gene, CDR1 is MNHNS and CDR2 is SASEGT. The CDR3 here is CASSVMTGEGYEQYF. CDR3 coding DNA: TGTGCCAGCAGTGTAATGACAGGGGAGGGCTACGAGCAGTACTTC.

The V and J genes are TRBV2 and TRBJ1-5; D is unclear. CDR1 is SNHLY and CDR2 is FYNNEI in the germline V gene. Trimming took 5 bases from V and 3 from J, leaving 14 bases between them. The CDR3 totals 15 residues. In DNA, the CDR3 is TGTGCCAGCAGTTTTCTTATGCAGAACAATCAGCCCCAGCATTTT. This gives the protein CASSFLMQNNQPQHF.

The V call is TRBV30, the J call TRBJ1-4, with TRBD1 identical over 9 bases. CDR3 length: 12 amino acids. Trimming removed 8 bases from V and 8 bases from J; junction bases left unmatched: 6. Germline CDR1 GTSNPN, CDR2 SVGIG (reference sequence). CDR3 DNA: TGTGCCGCCCTCGGGACAGGGGAAAAACTGTTTTTT. Translation gives CAALGTGEKLFF.

The CDR3 region is CASSVGPTYIQFF. The CDR3 DNA reads TGTGCCAGCAGCGTAGGTCCAACGTACATCCAGTTCTTC. V is TRBV9 and J is TRBJ2-1; no clear D gene. The CDR3 spans 13 residues. Trimming pared 0 bases from V and 13 bases from J, leaving 14 bases between. From germline, CDR1 is SGDLS and CDR2 YYNGEE.

The genes are TRBV14 and TRBJ2-3; tentative D call: TRBD2 (6 bases). Between the trimmed V and J ends, which lost 5 bases and 6 bases, there was a span of 21 bases. CDR3 length: 16 amino acids. Per the germline V gene, CDR1 is SGHDN and CDR2 is FVKESK. This CDR3 is CASSSLLANWGDTQYF. The CDR3 bases are TGTGCCAGCAGCTCCCTACTAGCCAATTGGGGGGATACGCAGTATTTT.

The J gene is TRBJ1-2, the V gene TRBV11-2; tentative D call: TRBD1 (5 bases). V lost 0 bases to trimming and J lost 0 bases, with 14 bases between them. The CDR3 spans 17 residues. Germline V CDR1 and CDR2: SGHAT, FQNNGV. The CDR3 bases are TGTGCCAGCAGCTTAGAGAATCCAGAAGGGGCTAACTATGGCTACACCTTC. Translated, it gives CASSLENPEGANYGYTF.

The chain employs TRBV15 and TRBJ1-2; 11 bases are a match to TRBD1. After removal of 1 base from V and 4 bases from J, the junction contained 8 bases not matched to a gene. The CDR3 spans 17 residues. The germline CDR1 and CDR2 sequences are LNHNV and YYDKDF (reference sequence). CDR3 in DNA: TGTGCCACCAGCAGAGTGGGACAGGGGGTAGGTGCCTATGGCTACACCTTC. This codes for CATSRVGQGVGAYGYTF.

This chain uses TRBV6-1 with TRBJ2-7; 9 positions agree with TRBD1. V gave up 0 bases and J gave up 7 bases; unmatched junction bases: 13. The CDR3 is 17 amino acids. Germline V gives CDR1 MNHNS, CDR2 SASEGT. The CDR3 loop reads CASSEARGQGTLWEQYF. In DNA, the CDR3 is TGTGCCAGCAGTGAAGCGAGGGGACAGGGAACTTTATGGGAGCAGTACTTC.

V usage is TRBV12-5 and J usage is TRBJ2-7, with D perhaps matching TRBD1 (5 bases). Trimming left V 6 bases short and J 3 bases short, with 18 bases between. The germline V gene has CDR1 LGHNT and CDR2 FRNRAP. The CDR3 is made up of 15 amino acids. The CDR3 is CASGPTDKSSYEQYF. The CDR3 coding sequence is TGTGCTAGTGGCCCGACAGATAAGTCGAGCTACGAGCAGTACTTC.